A single T cell receptor (beta chain) is shown here with its context. This sample's time point: pre-treatment sample, taken before nivolumab and TIL therapy. The libraries were made with immunoSEQ v3. The repertoire was sequenced with immunoSEQ multiplex PCR; TCRdb's copy has only in-frame clones and lacks some. The table shows roughly 20,000 clones, with 75% to 80% occurring only once. The data belong to a study of TIL therapy for anti-PD-1-resistant metastatic lung cancer. The source is a person aged 25-79 years with non-small cell lung cancer. Material: blood, obtained at baseline.

Here the CDR3 DNA reads TGTGCCAGCAGTTCTCCGACTAGCGGGAGGGCCAACAATGAGCAGTTCTTC. Its translation is CASSSPTSGRANNEQFF. The V call is TRBV6-8, the J call TRBJ2-1; 14 bases match TRBD2. Trimming cost V 4 bases and J 5 bases; bases outside gene matches: 7. Germline-derived CDR1 and CDR2 are MNHGY and SAAAGT. The CDR3 spans 17 residues.